This record looks at one T cell receptor (beta chain) sequence and its context. Its antigen is unknown. The input lacks base qualities; no much larger clone sits a single base away. The cohort was made up of roughly 670 healthy bone marrow donors. All cohort members were sampled while nominally healthy, although unrecorded immune exposures were likely present. The donor was CMV seronegative and belonged to the group of several hundred seronegative cohort members. A peripheral blood sample was collected from each donor, and TCR beta sequencing was performed on peripheral blood mononuclear cells. Genomic DNA extraction from the blood cell samples was performed with the Qiagen DNeasy Blood Extraction Kit. This sample is part of a study of cytomegalovirus exposure and HLA in healthy donors (TCRdb year 2017). About the study as a whole: An earlier analysis of some 620 of the donors reported about 280 Gb of sequence data and around 110 million unique TCR beta sequences obtained from around 190 million T cells. The number of typed donors differed by locus: roughly 629-640 for A, B, C, DRB1 and DQB1; 522 for DQA1; over 600 for DPA1; and about 450 for DPB1. Every repertoire in the discovery cohort had been generated on one and the same sequencing platform. To predict cytomegalovirus infection status, the study combined high-throughput TCR immunosequencing, statistical association of individual TCRs with disease status, and machine learning. The study aimed to test whether signatures of past pathogen exposure could be identified by cataloging public T cell receptors. Class I and class II HLA loci were covered by the typing at four-digit resolution. In the later analysis, no new phenotypic data were used to find candidate immune exposures; instead, reliance was placed on TCR beta sequences and their occurrence across donors. Among some 400 genotyped donors of the cohort, an average of about 220,000 unique TCR beta nucleotide sequences was sequenced per donor, of which 15% to 20% were non-productive. About five DR-DQ haplotypes were handled as single units for association and clustering because linkage in the cohort was strong. A separate validation cohort of roughly 130 different subjects was used in addition to the roughly 670-subject first cohort. In a later analysis, previously published TCR beta repertoires from more than 500 donors were re-analyzed and high-resolution HLA genotyping was added so that TCR occurrence patterns could be studied. The study profiled the T cell repertoires of under 700 subjects by immunosequencing and related them to cytomegalovirus serostatus. An early release that covered roughly 600 HLA-typed donors contained approximately 300 gigabases of sequencing data and around 80 million unique TCR sequences. Donor age, sex, ethnicity and CMV serostatus were collected together with the repertoire data. In a later genetic analysis, genome-wide SNP genotypes for about three fifths of the roughly 670 donors were used, and that subset was treated as a discovery cohort. Of the roughly 400 genotyped donors, 81% were placed in the genetic ancestry cluster associated with self-reported Caucasian donors. In an earlier analysis of roughly 580 of the donors, high-throughput TCR beta sequencing was used to judge whether each TCR beta V gene segment behaved as functional or pseudogenic. Overall results and qualifications from the work: In a later analysis, HLA-associated TCR beta chains were found to be more clonally expanded and to have lower generation probabilities than equally common non-associated chains. Cytomegalovirus status was reported to be diagnosed by the classifier with high specificity and sensitivity in both the original and validation cohorts. Specific HLA alleles were associated with 15,000 to 20,000 TCR beta sequences at a false discovery rate of 0.05 in a later analysis. Because counts were too low, more than 15 rarely observed V segments, including chromosome 9 orphons, were left out of the earlier analysis of a few hundred of the donors. Several of the top co-occurrence clusters appeared to be linked to parvovirus B19, influenza, CMV and Epstein-Barr virus, according to a later analysis. The sequencing pipeline was judged likely to have produced a cluster of highly shared sequence variants as a technical artifact. Strong co-occurrence of HLA alleles, especially DR and DQ, made assigning TCR associations to individual alleles difficult. Most TCR sequences were seen in very few donors, while some public TCRs were found in many individuals. Roughly uniform sequencing depth across donors was assumed in presence/absence analyses, although this assumption may not hold. Some IMGT-functional V segments, including TRBV6-2 and TRBV6-3, could not be told apart with the 87-base-pair reads, so those segments were excluded. V-gene and J-gene trimming of TCR beta chains was associated with a missense DCLRE1C variant in a later genetic analysis, and the association was replicated in an independent cohort. According to a later genetic analysis, donors in an Asian-associated ancestry cluster had fewer N-insertions in productive TCRs than the roughly 670-donor mean. Linkage disequilibrium might explain the correlated functional status among segregating V segments, but an unknown experimental factor could not be ruled out. In vitro tests confirmed that three of the cytomegalovirus-associated TCR beta chains recognize cytomegalovirus antigens. A further reported finding was that TCR beta sequences accurately predicted the HLA-A and HLA-B alleles for most subjects in the first cohort. Most CMV-associated TCR beta chains appeared to be HLA-restricted in a later analysis, and the HLA associations seemed to be driven largely by CMV exposure. In a later analysis, the rate of TCR association differed among HLA loci, with DRB1 alleles having the most associated TCRs and HLA-C alleles having the fewest. Because some donors lacked HLA typing at each locus, the association tests relied only on the typed subset. Only TCR beta chains were sequenced in this cohort, and the absence of alpha or paired-chain data limited detectable features. The authors suggested that the approach could potentially be extended to other disease states and immunological phenotypes. The only immune exposure information available for the cohort was CMV serostatus. In an earlier analysis of about 550 of the donors, most TCR beta V segments were observed in productive rearrangements about 87% or about 30% of the time, broadly matching IMGT annotations. A total of 150 to 200 TCR beta chains were listed by the study as associated with cytomegalovirus.

The library was obtained by the immunoSEQ multiplex PCR assay. For the multiplex PCR, a mixture combining 60 forward primers for TCR Vbeta segments and 13 reverse primers for TCR Jbeta segments was used. The CDR3 region of rearranged TCR beta genes was amplified from genomic DNA with a multiplex PCR assay. The amplified TCR beta libraries were sequenced on the Illumina HiSeq System as 87-base-pair reads. In the authors' own workflow: Across the roughly 600 repertoires, a later analysis counted about 81 million unique TCR beta chains, roughly 11 million of which were shared by at least two donors. To remove PCR and sequencing errors, raw reads were error-corrected and collapsed into unique sequences using a nearest-neighbor algorithm that merged closely related sequences. To assign V, D and J gene segments, CDR3 sequences were aligned to IMGT reference sequences. For a sequence to be retained, at least a six-nucleotide match to both a V gene segment and a J gene segment was required. Rearrangements were called productive when the CDR3 lacked stop codons and stayed in frame with V and J; all others were non-productive. Following IMGT convention, CDR3 was defined as the stretch from the second conserved V-encoded cysteine up to the conserved J-encoded phenylalanine. The earlier analysis of around 640 of the donors excluded sequences that lacked an unambiguous match to a single V gene segment. An earlier analysis of several hundred of the donors called V segments functional above 56.7% productive rearrangements and segregating when the between-donor standard deviation exceeded 5%. A statistical classification framework was developed to diagnose cytomegalovirus status using the catalog of TCR beta chain sequences. V and J gene assignment, in a later analysis, came from comparing TCR nucleotide sequences with IMGT/GENE-DB human TR gene sequences. The TCRdist pipeline was used in a later analysis to assign CDR3 sequences and most-parsimonious VDJ recombination scenarios. A later analysis defined each TCR beta chain by its CDR3 amino acid sequence plus V-gene family, and excluded reads lacking a unique V-gene family. A later analysis removed over 500 highly shared, low-generation-probability nucleotide sequences to deal with suspected cross-contamination and a sequencing artifact. In a later analysis, a clonal expansion index was calculated for each public chain from normalized within-repertoire ranks of inferred template counts. Generation probabilities in a later analysis came from a VDJ recombination model fitted to out-of-frame rearrangements, and those results were checked against IGoR. In a later analysis, TCR-TCR, TCR-HLA and TCR-CMV co-occurrence was scored with hypergeometric tests, and a repertoire-size bias correction was applied to TCR pairs. In a later analysis, false discovery rates were estimated by permuting HLA or CMV assignments 20 times. A later analysis grouped co-occurring TCRs with DBSCAN, adding TCRdist sequence similarity when clustering within HLA-allele-positive subsets. Repertoires with fewer than 30,000 or more than 120,000 public chains, plus five repertoires with anomalous nucleotide sharing, were excluded from co-occurrence clustering. The immuneACCESS repertoire file appears here via TCRdb, limited to in-frame rearrangements. These files lack a portion of the clones; in checked studies, under half of the deficit traces to unresolved V genes, and the cause of the others is not known. The DNA was the basis for D and trimming; V, J and clone size are from that table. This sample gives about 210,000 clones in total; around 78% of them show up just once. The top ten clones comprise less than 0.6% of the sample.

V is pared back by 1 base and J by 1 base, with 10 bases lying between the germline termini. Taken from cysteine to phenylalanine, the CDR3 has 16 residues. Only the CDR3 portion is preserved as DNA: 48 bases, with reading frame beginning at the first base. According to the germline V gene (reference sequence), CDR1 reads MNHNY and CDR2 reads SVGAGI. The V and J segments used are TRBV6-6 and TRBJ2-2, with an unclear D gene assignment. Specimen: PBMCs. The clonotype comes from a boy aged 5-17 years in good health and CMV-seronegative. The DNA sequence is TGTGCCAGCAGTTACTTCGGCAGGTTGAACACCGGGGAGCTGTTTTTT. It translates to CASSYFGRLNTGELFF.